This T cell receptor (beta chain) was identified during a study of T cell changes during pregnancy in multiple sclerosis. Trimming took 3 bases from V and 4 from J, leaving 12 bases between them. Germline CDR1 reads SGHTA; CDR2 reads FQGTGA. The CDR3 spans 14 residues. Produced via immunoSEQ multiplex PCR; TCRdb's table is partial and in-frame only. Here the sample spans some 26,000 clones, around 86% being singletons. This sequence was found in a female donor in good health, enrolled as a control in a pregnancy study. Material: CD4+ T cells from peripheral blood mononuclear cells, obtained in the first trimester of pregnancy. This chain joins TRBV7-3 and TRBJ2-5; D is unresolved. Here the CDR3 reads CASSLGQPGETQYF. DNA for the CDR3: TGTGCCAGCAGCTTGGGCCAGCCAGGAGAGACCCAGTACTTC.